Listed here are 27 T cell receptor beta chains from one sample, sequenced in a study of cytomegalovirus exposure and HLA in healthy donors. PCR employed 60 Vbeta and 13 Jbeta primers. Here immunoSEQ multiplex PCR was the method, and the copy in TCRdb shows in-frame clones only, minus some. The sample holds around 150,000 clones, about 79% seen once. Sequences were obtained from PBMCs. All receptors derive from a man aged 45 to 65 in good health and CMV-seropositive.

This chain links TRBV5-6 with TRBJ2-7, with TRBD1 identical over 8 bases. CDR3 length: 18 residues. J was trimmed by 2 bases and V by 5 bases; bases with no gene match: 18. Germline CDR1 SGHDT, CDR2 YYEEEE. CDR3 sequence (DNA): TGTGCCAGCAGTCCCTACTTAGGACAGGGTCAGCGACCCTACGAGCAGTACGTC. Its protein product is CASSPYLGQGQRPYEQYV.

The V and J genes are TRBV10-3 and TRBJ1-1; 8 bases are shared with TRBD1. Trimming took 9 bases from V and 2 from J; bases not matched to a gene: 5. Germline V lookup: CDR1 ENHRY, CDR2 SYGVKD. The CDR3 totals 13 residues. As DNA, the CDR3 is TGTGCCATTTCGACAGGGGTAAACACTGAAGCTTTCTTT. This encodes CAISTGVNTEAFF.

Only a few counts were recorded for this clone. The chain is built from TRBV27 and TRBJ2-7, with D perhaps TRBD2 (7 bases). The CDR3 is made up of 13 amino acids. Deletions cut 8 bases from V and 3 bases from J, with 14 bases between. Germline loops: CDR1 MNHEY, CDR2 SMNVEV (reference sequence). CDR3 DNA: TGTGCCAGCTCCTCGGGGGGCCTCTACGAGCAGTACTTC. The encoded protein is CASSSGGLYEQYF.

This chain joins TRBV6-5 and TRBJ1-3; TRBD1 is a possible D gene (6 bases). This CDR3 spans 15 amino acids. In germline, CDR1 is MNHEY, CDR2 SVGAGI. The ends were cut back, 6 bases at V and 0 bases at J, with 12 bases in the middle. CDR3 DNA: TGTGCCAGCAGCCCCCAGGACAGCTCTGGAAACACCATATATTTT. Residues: CASSPQDSSGNTIYF.

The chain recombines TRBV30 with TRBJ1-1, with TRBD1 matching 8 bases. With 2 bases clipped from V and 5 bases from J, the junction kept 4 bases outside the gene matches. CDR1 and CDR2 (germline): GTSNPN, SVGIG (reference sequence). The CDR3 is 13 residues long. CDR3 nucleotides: TGTGCCTGGAGTTGGGACAGGTTAACTGAAGCTTTCTTT. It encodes CAWSWDRLTEAFF.

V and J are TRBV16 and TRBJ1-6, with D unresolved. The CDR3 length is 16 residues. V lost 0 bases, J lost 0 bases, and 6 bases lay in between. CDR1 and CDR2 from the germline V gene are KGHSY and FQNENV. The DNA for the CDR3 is TGTGCCAGCAGCCAATCCCTAAGCTCCTATAATTCACCCCTCCACTTT. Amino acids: CASSQSLSSYNSPLHF.

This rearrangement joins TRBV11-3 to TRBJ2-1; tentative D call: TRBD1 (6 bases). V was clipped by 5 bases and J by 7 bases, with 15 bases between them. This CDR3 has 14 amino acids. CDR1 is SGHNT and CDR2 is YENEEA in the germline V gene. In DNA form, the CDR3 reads TGTGCCAGCAGCCCCACCACAGGGAGAAATGAGCAGTTCTTC. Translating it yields CASSPTTGRNEQFF.

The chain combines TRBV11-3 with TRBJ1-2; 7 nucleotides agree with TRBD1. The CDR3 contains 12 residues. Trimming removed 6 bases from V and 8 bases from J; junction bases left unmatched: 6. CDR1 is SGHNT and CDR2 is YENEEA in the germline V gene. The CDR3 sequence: CASSTGTAGYTF. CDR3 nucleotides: TGTGCCAGCAGTACCGGGACAGCGGGCTACACCTTC.

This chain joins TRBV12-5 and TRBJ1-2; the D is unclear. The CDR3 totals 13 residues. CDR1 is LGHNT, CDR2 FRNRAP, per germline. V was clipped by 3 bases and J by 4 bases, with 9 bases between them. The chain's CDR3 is CASGLELSYGYTF. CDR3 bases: TGTGCTAGTGGTTTAGAGCTTTCCTATGGCTACACCTTC.

CDR3 nucleotide sequence: TGCGCCAGCAGCTACAGGGAGCACAACACCGGGGAGCTGTTTTTT. Translating gives CASSYREHNTGELFF. V and J are TRBV5-1 and TRBJ2-2; weak D call: TRBD1 (6 bases). V lost 3 bases and J lost 2, with 11 bases in between. This CDR3 region has 15 residues. From germline, CDR1 is SGHRS and CDR2 YFSETQ.

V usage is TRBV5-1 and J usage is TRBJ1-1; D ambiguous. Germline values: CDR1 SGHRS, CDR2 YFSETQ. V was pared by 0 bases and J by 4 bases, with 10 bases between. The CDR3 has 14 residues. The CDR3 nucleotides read TGCGCCAGCAGCTTGGGCCAGGTCGGCACTGAAGCTTTCTTT. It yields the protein CASSLGQVGTEAFF.

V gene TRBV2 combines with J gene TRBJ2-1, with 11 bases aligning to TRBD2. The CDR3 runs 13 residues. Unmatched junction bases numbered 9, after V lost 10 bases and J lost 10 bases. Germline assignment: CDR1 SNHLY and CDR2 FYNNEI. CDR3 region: CATTRRTSGEQFF. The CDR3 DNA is TGTGCCACGACCCGGCGGACTAGCGGGGAGCAGTTCTTC. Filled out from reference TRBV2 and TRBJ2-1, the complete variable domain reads EPEVTQTPSHQVTQMGQEVILRCVPISNHLYFYWYRQILGQKVEFLVSFYNNEISEKSEIFDDQFSVERPDGSNFTLKIRSTKLEDSAMYFCATTRRTSGEQFFGPGTRLTVL.

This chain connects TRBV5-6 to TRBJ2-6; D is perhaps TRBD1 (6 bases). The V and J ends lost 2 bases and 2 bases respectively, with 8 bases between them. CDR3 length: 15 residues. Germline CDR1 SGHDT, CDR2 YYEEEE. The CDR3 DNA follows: TGTGCCAGCAGCTTACAGGGAGCTGGGGCCAACGTCCTGACTTTC. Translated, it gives CASSLQGAGANVLTF.

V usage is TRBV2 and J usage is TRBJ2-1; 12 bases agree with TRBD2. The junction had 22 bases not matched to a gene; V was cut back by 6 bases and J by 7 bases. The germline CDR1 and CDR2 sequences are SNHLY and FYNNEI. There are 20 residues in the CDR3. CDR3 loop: CASRPLVGLAGGDLRNEQFF. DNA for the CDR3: TGTGCCAGCAGGCCCTTGGTAGGCCTAGCGGGGGGGGATCTTAGGAATGAGCAGTTCTTC.

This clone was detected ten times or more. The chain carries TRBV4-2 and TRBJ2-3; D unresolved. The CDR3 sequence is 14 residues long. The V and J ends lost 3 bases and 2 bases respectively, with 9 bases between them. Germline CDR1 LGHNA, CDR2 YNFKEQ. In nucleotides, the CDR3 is TGTGCCAGCAGCCACACTGAGGCCACAGATACGCAGTATTTT. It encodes CASSHTEATDTQYF.

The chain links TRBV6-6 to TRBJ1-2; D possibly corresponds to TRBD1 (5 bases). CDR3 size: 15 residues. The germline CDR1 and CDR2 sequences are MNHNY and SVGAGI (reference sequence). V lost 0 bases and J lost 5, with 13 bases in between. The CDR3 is CASSYSSTTAYGYTF. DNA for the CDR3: TGTGCCAGCAGTTACTCGAGTACGACAGCGTATGGCTACACCTTC.

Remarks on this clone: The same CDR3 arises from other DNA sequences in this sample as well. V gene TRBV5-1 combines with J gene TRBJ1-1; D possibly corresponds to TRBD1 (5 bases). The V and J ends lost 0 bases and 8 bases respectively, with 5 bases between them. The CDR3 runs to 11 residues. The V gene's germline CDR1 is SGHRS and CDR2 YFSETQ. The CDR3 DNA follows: TGCGCCAGCAGCTTGGCAGGGGAAGCTTTCTTT. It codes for CASSLAGEAFF.

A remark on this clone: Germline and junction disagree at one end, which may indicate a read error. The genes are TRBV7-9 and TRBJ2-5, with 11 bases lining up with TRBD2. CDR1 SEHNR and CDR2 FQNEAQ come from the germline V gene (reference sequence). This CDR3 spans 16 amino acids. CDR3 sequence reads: CSSSSRLAGSQETQYF. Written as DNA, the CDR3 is TGTTCCAGCAGTTCAAGACTAGCGGGAAGCCAAGAGACCCAGTACTTC.

CDR3 sequence (DNA): TGTGCCAGCAGCCGCGACAGGGGTGACACTGAAGCTTTCTTT. This translates into CASSRDRGDTEAFF. The J gene is TRBJ1-1, the V gene TRBV6-5; 8 positions match TRBD1. From germline, CDR1 is MNHEY and CDR2 SVGAGI. This CDR3 contains 14 residues. J was trimmed by 3 bases and V by 6 bases; bases with no gene match: 6.

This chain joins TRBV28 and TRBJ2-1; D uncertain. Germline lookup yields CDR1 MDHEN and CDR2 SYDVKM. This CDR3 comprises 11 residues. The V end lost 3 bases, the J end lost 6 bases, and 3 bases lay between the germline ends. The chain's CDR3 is CASSFSNEQFF. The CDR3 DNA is TGTGCCAGCAGTTTCTCCAATGAGCAGTTCTTC.

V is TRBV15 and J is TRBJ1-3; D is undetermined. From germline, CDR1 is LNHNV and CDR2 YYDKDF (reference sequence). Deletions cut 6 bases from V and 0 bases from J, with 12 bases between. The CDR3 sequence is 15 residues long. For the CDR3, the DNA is TGTGCCACCAGGAGCCCGTTCCCCTCTGGAAACACCATATATTTT. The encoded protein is CATRSPFPSGNTIYF.

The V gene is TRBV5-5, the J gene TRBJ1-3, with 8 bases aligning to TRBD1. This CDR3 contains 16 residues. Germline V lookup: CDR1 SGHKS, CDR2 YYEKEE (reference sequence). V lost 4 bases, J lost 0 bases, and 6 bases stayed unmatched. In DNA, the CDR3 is TGTGCCAGCAGCACGGACAGGGTTAGCTCTGGAAACACCATATATTTT. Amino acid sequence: CASSTDRVSSGNTIYF.

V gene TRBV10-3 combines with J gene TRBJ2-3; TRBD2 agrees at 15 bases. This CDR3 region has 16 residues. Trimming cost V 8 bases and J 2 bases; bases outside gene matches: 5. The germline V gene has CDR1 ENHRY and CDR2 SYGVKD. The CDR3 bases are TGTGCCATCGGTTGGACTAGCGGGGGGGCCACAGATACGCAGTATTTT. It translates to CAIGWTSGGATDTQYF.

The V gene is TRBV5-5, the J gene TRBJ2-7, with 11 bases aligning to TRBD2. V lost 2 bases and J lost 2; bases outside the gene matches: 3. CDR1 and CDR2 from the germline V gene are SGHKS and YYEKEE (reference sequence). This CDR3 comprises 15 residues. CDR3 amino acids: CASSFTSGGPYEQYF. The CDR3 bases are TGTGCCAGCAGCTTTACTAGCGGGGGACCCTACGAGCAGTACTTC.

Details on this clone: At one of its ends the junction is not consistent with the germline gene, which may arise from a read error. CDR3 nucleotide sequence: TGTGCCAGCAGCCCAGGACTAGCCTGGCACTTC. Protein sequence: CASSPGLAWHF. The chain carries TRBV6-5 and TRBJ2-4, with 8 bases fitting TRBD2. The CDR3 has 11 amino acids. From germline, CDR1 is MNHEY and CDR2 SVGAGI.

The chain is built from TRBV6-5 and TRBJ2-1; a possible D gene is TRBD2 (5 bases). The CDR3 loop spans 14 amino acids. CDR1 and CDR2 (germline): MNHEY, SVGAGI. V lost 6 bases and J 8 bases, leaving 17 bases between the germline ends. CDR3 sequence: CASRTPLAGHEQFF. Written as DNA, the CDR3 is TGTGCCAGCAGAACCCCTCTTGCGGGCCATGAGCAGTTCTTC.

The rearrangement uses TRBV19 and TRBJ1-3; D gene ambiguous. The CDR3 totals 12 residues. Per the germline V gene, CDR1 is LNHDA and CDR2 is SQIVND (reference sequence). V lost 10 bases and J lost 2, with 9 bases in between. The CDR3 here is CATNTPGNTIYF. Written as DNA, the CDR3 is TGTGCCACCAACACCCCTGGAAACACCATATATTTT.